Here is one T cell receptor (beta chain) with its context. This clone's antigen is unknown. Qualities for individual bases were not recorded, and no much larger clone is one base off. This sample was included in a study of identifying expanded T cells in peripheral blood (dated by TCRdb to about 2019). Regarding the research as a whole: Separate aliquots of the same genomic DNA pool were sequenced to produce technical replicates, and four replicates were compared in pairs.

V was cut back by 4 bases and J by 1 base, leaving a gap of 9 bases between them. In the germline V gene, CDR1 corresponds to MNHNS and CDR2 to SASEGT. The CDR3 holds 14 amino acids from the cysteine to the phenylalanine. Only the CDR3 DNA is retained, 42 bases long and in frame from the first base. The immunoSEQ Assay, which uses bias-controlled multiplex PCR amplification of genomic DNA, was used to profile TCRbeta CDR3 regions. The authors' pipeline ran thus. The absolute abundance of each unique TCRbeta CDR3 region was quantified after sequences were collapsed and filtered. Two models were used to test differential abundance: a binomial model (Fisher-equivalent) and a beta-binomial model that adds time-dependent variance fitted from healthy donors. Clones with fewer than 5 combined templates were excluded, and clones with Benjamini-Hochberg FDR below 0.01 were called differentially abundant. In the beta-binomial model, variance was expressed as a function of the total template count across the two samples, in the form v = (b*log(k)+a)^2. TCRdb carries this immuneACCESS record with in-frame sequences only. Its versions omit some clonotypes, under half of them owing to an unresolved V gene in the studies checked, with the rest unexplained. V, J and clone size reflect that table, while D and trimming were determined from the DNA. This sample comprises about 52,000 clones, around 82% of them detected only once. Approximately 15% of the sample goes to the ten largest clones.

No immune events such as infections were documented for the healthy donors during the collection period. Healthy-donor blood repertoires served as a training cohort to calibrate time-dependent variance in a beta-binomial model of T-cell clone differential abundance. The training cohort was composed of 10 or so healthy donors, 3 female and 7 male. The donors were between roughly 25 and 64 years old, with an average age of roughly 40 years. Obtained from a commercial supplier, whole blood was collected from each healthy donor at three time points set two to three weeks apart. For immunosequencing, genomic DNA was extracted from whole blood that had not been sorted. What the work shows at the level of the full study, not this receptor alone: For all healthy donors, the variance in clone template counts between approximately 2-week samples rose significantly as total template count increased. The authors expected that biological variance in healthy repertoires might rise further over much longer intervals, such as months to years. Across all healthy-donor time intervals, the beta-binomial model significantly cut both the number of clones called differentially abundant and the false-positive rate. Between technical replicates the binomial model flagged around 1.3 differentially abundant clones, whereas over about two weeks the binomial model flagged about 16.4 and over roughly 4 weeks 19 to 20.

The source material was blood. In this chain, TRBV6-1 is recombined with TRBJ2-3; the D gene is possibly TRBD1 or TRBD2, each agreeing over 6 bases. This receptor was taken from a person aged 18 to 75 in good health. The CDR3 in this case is CASSVGGGTDTQYF. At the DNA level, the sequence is TGTGCCAGCAGTGTCGGGGGCGGCACAGATACGCAGTATTTT.